The clone carrying this TCR beta chain came up a few times. This sample was included in a study of T cells after yellow fever vaccination. In germline, CDR1 is LGHNA, CDR2 YSLEER. The CDR3 extends over 14 amino acids. Trimming at V came to 2 bases and at J to 3 bases, leaving 1 base not matched to a gene. TCRdb independently ran MiXCR on the 5' RACE reads; one entry per CDR3 protein. There are about 340,000 distinct CDR3 sequences in the sample; 8.5% to 9% occur only once, and about 20% lies in the top ten. V gene TRBV4-3 combines with J gene TRBJ1-1; 9 bases agree with TRBD1. This TCR derives from a man between 18 and 29 years old who received the YFV17D yellow fever vaccine. This specimen consisted of PBMCs, obtained on the day of the first yellow fever vaccination. The CDR3 loop is CASSQTGGYTEAFF. Written as DNA, the CDR3 is TGCGCCAGCAGCCAAACAGGGGGCTACACTGAAGCTTTCTTT.